This TCR beta chain was identified during a study of cytomegalovirus exposure and HLA in healthy donors. Germline V lookup: CDR1 SGHDT, CDR2 YYEEEE. V trimming: 4 bases; J trimming: 1 base; junction bases outside the gene matches: 4. The CDR3 sequence is 14 residues long. As concerns this clone: Its antigen remains unidentified.

Study results and caveats: Specificity for CMV antigens was confirmed in vitro for a few of the CMV-associated chains. Earlier analysis looked at TCR beta V segments, and most were productive about 87% or about 30% of the time.

It was with 60 Vbeta and 13 Jbeta primers that the PCR ran. In the authors' methods: There were 80 million to 95 million unique TCR beta chains by a later count, and 10 million to 12 million of them were shared. Produced via immunoSEQ multiplex PCR; TCRdb's table is partial and in-frame only. For V, J and clone size, that table is used; D and trimming come from the DNA. Among 90,000 to 150,000 clones listed, 65% to 80% were seen once. This chain links TRBV5-6 with TRBJ2-5, with TRBD1 identical over 7 bases. Material: PBMCs. The clonotype was recovered from a woman between 35 and 50 years old in good health and CMV-seropositive. CDR3 sequence: CASSGGQLQETQYF. As DNA, the CDR3 is TGTGCCAGCAGCGGGGGACAGCTCCAAGAGACCCAGTACTTC.